This TCR beta chain stems from a study of control samples from healthy donors and cancer patients. Profiled with immunoSEQ multiplex PCR; TCRdb holds only in-frame clones, not every one. This table holds some 95,000 clones, about 90% found once. This receptor was obtained from a man under 40 in good health. The sequenced sample was blood.

CDR3 DNA sequence: TGTGCCAGCAGCCAGGGACAGGGGCTGACTGAAGCTTTCTTT. This sequence encodes CASSQGQGLTEAFF. The chain joins TRBV7-9 to TRBJ1-1; 10 nucleotides align to TRBD1. The CDR3 sequence is 14 residues long. Germline V gene data show CDR1 as SEHNR and CDR2 as FQNEAQ (reference sequence). V dropped 5 bases and J dropped 5; count of bases not matched to a gene: 5. The variable domain in full, completed from reference TRBV7-9 and TRBJ1-1, reads DTGVSQNPRHKITKRGQNVTFRCDPISEHNRLYWYRQTLGQGPEFLTYFQNEAQLEKSRLLSDRFSAERPKGSFSTLEIQRTEQGDSAMYLCASSQGQGLTEAFFGQGTRLTVV.